One sample yielded the 3 T cell receptor beta chains listed below, sequenced in a study of T cell clonotyping in hematopoietic cell transplantation. The method was immunoSEQ multiplex PCR; TCRdb's version includes in-frame clones alone and lacks a portion of them. The profile covers 69,000 or so clones, with around 94% appearing a single time and about 1.5% taken by the ten largest. Sequenced material: peripheral blood mononuclear cells. Source of these receptors: a man between 50 and 59 years old in good health. Some clones in this sample may be carry-over from other donors' samples.

The chain employs TRBV7-3 and TRBJ2-2; D call uncertain. CDR1 and CDR2 from the germline V gene are SGHTA and FQGTGA. V lost 5 bases to trimming and J lost 6 bases, with 7 bases between them. The CDR3 consists of 12 residues. Written as DNA, the CDR3 is TGTGCCAGCAGCCCCCCCGCCGGGGAGCTGTTTTTT. Amino acid sequence: CASSPPAGELFF.

This chain connects TRBV15 to TRBJ2-5; D gene unclear. The CDR3 runs 13 residues. V shed 1 base and J shed 3 bases, with 6 bases lying between them. CDR1 LNHNV and CDR2 YYDKDF come from the germline V gene (reference sequence). CDR3 DNA sequence: TGTGCCACCAGCAGAGGCAGAGAAGAGACCCAGTACTTC. Translated, it gives CATSRGREETQYF.

This chain joins TRBV6-1 and TRBJ2-7; no definite D call. The CDR3 has 15 residues. Trimming took 2 bases from V and 3 from J, leaving 14 bases between them. The germline gives CDR1 MNHNS, CDR2 SASEGT. The CDR3 DNA is TGTGCCAGCAGTGAACAGCAGGTAGTTATCTACGAGCAGTACTTC. It is translated as CASSEQQVVIYEQYF.